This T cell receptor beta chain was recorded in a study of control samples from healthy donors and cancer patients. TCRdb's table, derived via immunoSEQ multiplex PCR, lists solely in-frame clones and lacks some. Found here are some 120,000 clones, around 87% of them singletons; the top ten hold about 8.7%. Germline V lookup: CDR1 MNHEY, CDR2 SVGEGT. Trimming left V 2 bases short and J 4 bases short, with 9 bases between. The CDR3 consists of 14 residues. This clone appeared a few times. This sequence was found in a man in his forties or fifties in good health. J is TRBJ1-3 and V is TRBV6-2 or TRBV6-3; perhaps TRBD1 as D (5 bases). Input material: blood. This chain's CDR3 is CASSYGDSGNTIYF. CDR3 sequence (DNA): TGTGCCAGCAGTTACGGAGACAGCGGAAACACCATATATTTT.